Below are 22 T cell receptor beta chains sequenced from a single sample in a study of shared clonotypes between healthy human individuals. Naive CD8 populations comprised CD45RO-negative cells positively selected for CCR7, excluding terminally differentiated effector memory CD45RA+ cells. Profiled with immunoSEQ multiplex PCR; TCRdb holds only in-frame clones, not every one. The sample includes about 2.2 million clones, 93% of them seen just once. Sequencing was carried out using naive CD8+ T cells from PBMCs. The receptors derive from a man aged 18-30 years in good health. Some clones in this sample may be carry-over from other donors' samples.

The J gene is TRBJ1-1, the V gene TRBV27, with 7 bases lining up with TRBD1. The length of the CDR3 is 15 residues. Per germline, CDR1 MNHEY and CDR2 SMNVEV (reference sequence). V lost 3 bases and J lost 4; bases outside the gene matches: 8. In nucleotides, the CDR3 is TGTGCCAGCAGTTTGTCTGACAGGGTTGGCACTGAAGCTTTCTTT. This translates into CASSLSDRVGTEAFF.

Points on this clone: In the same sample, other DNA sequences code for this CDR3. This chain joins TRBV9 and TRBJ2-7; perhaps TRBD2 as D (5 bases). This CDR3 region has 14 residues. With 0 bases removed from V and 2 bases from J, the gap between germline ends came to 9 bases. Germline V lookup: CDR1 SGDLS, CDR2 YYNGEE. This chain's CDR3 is CASSVVDSPYEQYF. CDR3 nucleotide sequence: TGTGCCAGCAGCGTAGTGGACTCACCCTACGAGCAGTACTTC.

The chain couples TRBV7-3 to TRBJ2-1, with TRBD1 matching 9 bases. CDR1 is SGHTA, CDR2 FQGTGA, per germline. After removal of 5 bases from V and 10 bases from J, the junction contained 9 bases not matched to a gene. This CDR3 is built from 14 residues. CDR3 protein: CASSTGTGLREQFF. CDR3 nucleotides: TGTGCCAGCAGCACCGGGACAGGGTTAAGAGAGCAGTTCTTC.

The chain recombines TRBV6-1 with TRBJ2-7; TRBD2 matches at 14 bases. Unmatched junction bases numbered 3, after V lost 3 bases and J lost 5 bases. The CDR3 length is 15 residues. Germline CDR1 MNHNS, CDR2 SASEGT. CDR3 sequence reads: CASSDLGLAGDEQYF. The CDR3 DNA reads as TGTGCCAGCAGTGACCTGGGACTAGCGGGGGACGAGCAGTACTTC.

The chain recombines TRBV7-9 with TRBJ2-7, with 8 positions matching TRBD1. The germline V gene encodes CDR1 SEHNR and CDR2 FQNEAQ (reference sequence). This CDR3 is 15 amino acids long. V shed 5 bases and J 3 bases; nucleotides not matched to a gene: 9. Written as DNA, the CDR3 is TGTGCCAGCAGCCTAGGACAGGGAAAAGGCTACGAGCAGTACTTC. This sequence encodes CASSLGQGKGYEQYF.

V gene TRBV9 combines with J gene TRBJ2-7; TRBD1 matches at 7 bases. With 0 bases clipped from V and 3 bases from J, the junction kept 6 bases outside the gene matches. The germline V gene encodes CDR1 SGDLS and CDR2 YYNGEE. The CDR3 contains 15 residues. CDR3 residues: CASSVVGGSYYEQYF. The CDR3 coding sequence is TGTGCCAGCAGCGTAGTAGGGGGCTCCTACTACGAGCAGTACTTC.

CDR3 nucleotides: TGTGCCAGTAGTATACCCCGGGGCAGGTCGAACTCCTACGAGCAGTACTTC. It yields the protein CASSIPRGRSNSYEQYF. This sequence joins TRBV19 and TRBJ2-7, with D perhaps matching TRBD1 or TRBD2 (5 bases each). The CDR3 covers 17 residues. Germline V gives CDR1 LNHDA, CDR2 SQIVND (reference sequence). The V end was cut by 2 bases, the J end by 0 bases, with 17 bases between. Full variable domain (rest looked up from reference TRBV19 and TRBJ2-7): DGGITQSPKYLFRKEGQNVTLSCEQNLNHDAMYWYRQDPGQGLRLIYYSQIVNDFQKGDIAEGYSVSREKKESFPLTVTSAQKNPTAFYLCASSIPRGRSNSYEQYFGPGTRLTVT.

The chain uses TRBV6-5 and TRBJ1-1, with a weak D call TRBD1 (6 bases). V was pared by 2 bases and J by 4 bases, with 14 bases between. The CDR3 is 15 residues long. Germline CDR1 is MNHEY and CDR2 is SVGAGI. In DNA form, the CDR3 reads TGTGCCAGCAGTTACACCCCGGGACACGGCACTGAAGCTTTCTTT. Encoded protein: CASSYTPGHGTEAFF.

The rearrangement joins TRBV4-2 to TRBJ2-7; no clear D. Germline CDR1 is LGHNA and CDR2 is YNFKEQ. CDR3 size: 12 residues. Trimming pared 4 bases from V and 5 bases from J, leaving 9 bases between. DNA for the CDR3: TGTGCCAGCAGCCCGCATAGCAACGAGCAGTACTTC. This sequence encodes CASSPHSNEQYF.

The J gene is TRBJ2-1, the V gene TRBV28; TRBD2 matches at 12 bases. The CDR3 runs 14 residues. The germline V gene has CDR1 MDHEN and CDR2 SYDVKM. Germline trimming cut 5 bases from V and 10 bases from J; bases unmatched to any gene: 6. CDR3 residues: CASSPWTSGNEQFF. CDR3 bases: TGTGCCAGCAGTCCGTGGACTAGCGGGAACGAGCAGTTCTTC.

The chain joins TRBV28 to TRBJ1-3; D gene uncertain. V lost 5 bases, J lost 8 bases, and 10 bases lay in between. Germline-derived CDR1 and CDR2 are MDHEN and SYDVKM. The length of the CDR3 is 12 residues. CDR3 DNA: TGTGCCAGCAGTAGGGTCGGTGACACCATATATTTT. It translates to CASSRVGDTIYF.

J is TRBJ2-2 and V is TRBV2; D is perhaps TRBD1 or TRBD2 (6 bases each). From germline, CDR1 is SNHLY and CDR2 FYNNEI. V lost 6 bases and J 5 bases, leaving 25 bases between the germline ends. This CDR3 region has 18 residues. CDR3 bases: TGTGCCAGCAGGAGCCGCAACGAAGGGGGAGGACGTACCGGGGAGCTGTTTTTT. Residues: CASRSRNEGGGRTGELFF.

The CDR3 spells CASSNLQGADYGYTF. DNA for the CDR3: TGCGCCAGCAGCAACCTACAGGGGGCCGACTATGGCTACACCTTC. V usage is TRBV5-1 and J usage is TRBJ1-2; 9 nucleotides align to TRBD1. Germline trimming cut 4 bases from V and 3 bases from J; bases unmatched to any gene: 7. The CDR3 runs to 15 residues. Per germline, CDR1 SGHRS and CDR2 YFSETQ. Based on the CDR3 plus reference TRBV5-1 and TRBJ1-2, the full variable domain is KAGVTQTPRYLIKTRGQQVTLSCSPISGHRSVSWYQQTPGQGLQFLFEYFSETQRNKGNFPGRFSGRQFSNSRSEMNVSTLELGDSALYLCASSNLQGADYGYTFGSGTRLTVV.

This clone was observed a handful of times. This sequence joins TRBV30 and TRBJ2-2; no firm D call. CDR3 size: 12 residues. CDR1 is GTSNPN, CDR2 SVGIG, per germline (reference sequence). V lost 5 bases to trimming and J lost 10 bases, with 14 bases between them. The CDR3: CAWGPTGLELFF. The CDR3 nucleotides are TGTGCCTGGGGACCGACCGGGTTGGAGCTGTTTTTT. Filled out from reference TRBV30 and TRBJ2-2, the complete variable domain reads SQTIHQWPATLVQPVGSPLSLECTVEGTSNPNLYWYRQAAGRGLQLLFYSVGIGQISSEVPQNLSASRPQDRQFILSSKKLLLSDSGFYLCAWGPTGLELFFGEGSRLTVL.

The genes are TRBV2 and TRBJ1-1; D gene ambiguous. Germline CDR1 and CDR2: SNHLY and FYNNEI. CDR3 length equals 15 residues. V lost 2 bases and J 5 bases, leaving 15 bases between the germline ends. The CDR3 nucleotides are TGTGCCAGCAGTGAAATGTTGGCAGGTGGGACTGAAGCTTTCTTT. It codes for CASSEMLAGGTEAFF.

Here the CDR3 reads CASGFRLGDAVNEQFF. CDR3 coding DNA: TGTGCTAGTGGTTTCCGTTTAGGGGACGCTGTGAATGAGCAGTTCTTC. V is TRBV12-5 and J is TRBJ2-1; D is perhaps TRBD1 or TRBD2 (5 bases each). Trimming removed 3 bases from V and 7 bases from J, with 19 bases in between. Per germline, CDR1 LGHNT and CDR2 FRNRAP. The CDR3 totals 16 residues.

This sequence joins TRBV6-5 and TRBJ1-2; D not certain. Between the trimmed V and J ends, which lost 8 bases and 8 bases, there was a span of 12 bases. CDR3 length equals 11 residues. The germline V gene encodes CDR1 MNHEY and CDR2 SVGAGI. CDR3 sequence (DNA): TGTGCCAGCGGGCGTTATGACGGCTACACCTTC. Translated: CASGRYDGYTF.

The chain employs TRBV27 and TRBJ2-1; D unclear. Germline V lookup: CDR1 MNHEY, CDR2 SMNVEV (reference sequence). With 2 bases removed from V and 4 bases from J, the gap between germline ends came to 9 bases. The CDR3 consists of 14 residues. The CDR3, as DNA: TGTGCCAGCAGTTTAACGCAGAATTACAATGAGCAGTTCTTC. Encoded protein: CASSLTQNYNEQFF.

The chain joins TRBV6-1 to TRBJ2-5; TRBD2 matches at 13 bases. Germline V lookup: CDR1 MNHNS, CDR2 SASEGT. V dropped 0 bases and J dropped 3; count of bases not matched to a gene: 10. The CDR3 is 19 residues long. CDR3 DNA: TGTGCCAGCAGTGAAGCGCTTATTTTGGGACTAGCGGGGAAAGAGACCCAGTACTTC. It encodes CASSEALILGLAGKETQYF.

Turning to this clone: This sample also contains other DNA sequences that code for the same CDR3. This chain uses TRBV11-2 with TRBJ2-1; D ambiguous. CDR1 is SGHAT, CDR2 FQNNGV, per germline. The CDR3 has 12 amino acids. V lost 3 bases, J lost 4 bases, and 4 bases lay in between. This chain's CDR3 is CASSLGYNEQFF. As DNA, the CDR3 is TGTGCCAGCAGCTTGGGTTACAATGAGCAGTTCTTC. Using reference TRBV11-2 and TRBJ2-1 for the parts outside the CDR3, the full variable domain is EAGVAQSPRYKIIEKRQSVAFWCNPISGHATLYWYQQILGQGPKLLIQFQNNGVVDDSQLPKDRFSAERLKGVDSTLKIQPAKLEDSAVYLCASSLGYNEQFFGPGTRLTVL.

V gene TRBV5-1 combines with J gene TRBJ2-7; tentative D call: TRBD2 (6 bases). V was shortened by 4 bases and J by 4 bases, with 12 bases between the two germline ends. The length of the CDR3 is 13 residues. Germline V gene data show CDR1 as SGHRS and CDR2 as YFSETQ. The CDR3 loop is CASSPRGEYEQYF. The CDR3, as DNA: TGCGCCAGCAGCCCGCGGGGTGAATACGAGCAGTACTTC.

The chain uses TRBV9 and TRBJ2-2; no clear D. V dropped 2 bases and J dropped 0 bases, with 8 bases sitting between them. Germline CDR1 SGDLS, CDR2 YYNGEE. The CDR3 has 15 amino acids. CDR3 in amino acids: CASSVYRSNTGELFF. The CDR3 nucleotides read TGTGCCAGCAGCGTCTACAGATCGAACACCGGGGAGCTGTTTTTT. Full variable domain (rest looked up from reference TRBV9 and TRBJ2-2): DSGVTQTPKHLITATGQRVTLRCSPRSGDLSVYWYQQSLDQGLQFLIQYYNGEERAKGNILERFSAQQFPDLHSELNLSSLELGDSALYFCASSVYRSNTGELFFGEGSRLTVL.